This note documents a single T cell receptor (beta chain) sequence. The specificity of this receptor is unknown. Per-base qualities were not stored, and no clone one base away is much larger. Genomic DNA was extracted from sorted cells for sequencing of the TCRbeta CDR3 region. The immunoSEQ Assay was used for sequencing of TCRbeta CDR3 regions. In TCRdb, the immuneACCESS table is reduced to in-frame sequences with V and J assigned. These tables do not hold every clone; where another copy was compared, an unresolved V gene accounts for under half, and the others remain unexplained. For this sample there are fewer than 85,000 clones; 75% to 90% appear just once. The ten largest clones add up to approximately 0.79% of the sample. Patients with autoimmune disease history or receiving systemic immunosuppression were excluded from the trial. In every dose cohort, peripheral blood was drawn for TCR sequencing at baseline, cycle 4 day 1, and cycle 7 day 1. The samples were taken from a phase I, first-in-human, multicenter, open-label dose-escalation trial of ivuxolimab. Adults with locally advanced or metastatic head and neck squamous cell, hepatocellular, melanoma or renal cell carcinoma were enrolled in the trial. Before TCR sequencing, CD4+ and CD8+ T cells were separately sorted from peripheral blood.

The record originates from a study of OX40 agonist ivuxolimab in advanced cancers. Looking at the study overall: Ivuxolimab was an agonistic, fully human IgG2 monoclonal antibody directed against OX40 (CD134), a costimulatory receptor. Partial responses were achieved by three dose-escalation patients, of whom one had hepatocellular carcinoma and two had cutaneous melanoma. The purpose of peripheral TCRbeta sequencing was to test whether ivuxolimab changed TCR sequence diversity and led to clonal T-cell expansion. Patients were allowed to have had prior anti-PD-1, anti-PD-L1 or anti-CTLA-4 therapy, and 40% to 45% of the dose-escalation patients had previously received checkpoint inhibitors. The paper describes the monotherapy dose-escalation part (N ≈ 49 patients) of the phase I trial of ivuxolimab. In the dose-escalation cohort, more than 75% of patients were male, and the mean age was approximately 60 years, with a range of 23 to 79. Intravenous ivuxolimab was administered to patients every 2 weeks at six dose levels: 0.01, 0.1, 0.3, 1.5, 3 and 10 mg/kg. Among the approximately 54 dose-escalation patients, about 20 had hepatocellular carcinoma, around 15 melanoma, 9 renal cell carcinoma and 9 head and neck cancer. The investigation overall reported the following: Partial responders in the 0.1-3.0 mg/kg groups had among the lowest normalized peripheral clonal expansion, especially among CD8+ T cells. At doses of 0.1 to 3.0 mg/kg, clonal expansion of both CD4+ and CD8+ T cells in blood was seen between baseline and week 6. The antigen specificity of the clonally expanded peripheral T cells was not determined. Low levels of normalized T-cell clonal expansion were also shown by some nonresponding patients. After ivuxolimab, expanded clones were on average more numerous among CD8+ T cells than among CD4+ T cells.

Trimming takes 0 bases from V and 1 base from J, and the germline ends sit 7 bases apart. The CDR3 holds 14 amino acids from the cysteine to the phenylalanine. Only the CDR3 DNA is retained, 42 bases long and in frame from the first base. The germline V gene encodes CDR1 SGHRS and CDR2 YFSETQ. Sequencing used CD4+ or CD8+ T cells sorted from blood, obtained in a trial of the OX40 agonist ivuxolimab. The receptor's source is an adult with an advanced solid tumor such as melanoma, head and neck, liver or kidney cancer. The rearrangement combines TRBV5-1 with TRBJ2-5, with the identity of the D gene unclear. In nucleotides, the sequence is TGCGCCAGCAGCTTGGTGGGGATCCAAGAGACCCAGTACTTC. It is translated as CASSLVGIQETQYF. The variable domain in full, with residues beyond the CDR3 obtained from the reference TRBV5-1 and TRBJ2-5 genes, is KAGVTQTPRYLIKTRGQQVTLSCSPISGHRSVSWYQQTPGQGLQFLFEYFSETQRNKGNFPGRFSGRQFSNSRSEMNVSTLELGDSALYLCASSLVGIQETQYFGPGTRLLVL.